These 18 T cell receptor beta chains originate from one sample sequenced in a study of blood T cell repertoires in COVID-19. The table came from immunoSEQ multiplex PCR; TCRdb's copy has only in-frame clones and leaves some out. The sample consists of a few hundred thousand clones, just over 85% of them appearing once. Sequencing used peripheral blood. The receptors come from a man aged 80 or over with acute or convalescent COVID-19.

The V gene is TRBV10-3, the J gene TRBJ2-7; TRBD2 might be the D (5 bases). The CDR3 totals 13 residues. V lost 0 bases, J lost 6 bases, and 9 bases lay in between. Germline values: CDR1 ENHRY, CDR2 SYGVKD. Here the CDR3 reads CAISESNRGEQYF. CDR3 coding DNA: TGTGCCATCAGTGAGTCTAATCGGGGCGAGCAGTACTTC.

The chain recombines TRBV3-1 (or the pseudogene TRBV3-2) with TRBJ2-7; D may be TRBD1 (6 bases). Germline V gene data show CDR1 as LGHDT and CDR2 as YNNKEL (reference sequence). This CDR3 spans 13 amino acids. Trimming pared 4 bases from V and 2 bases from J, leaving 9 bases between. As DNA, the CDR3 is TGTGCCAGCAGCCCCGGACAGCCCTACGAGCAGTACTTC. This translates into CASSPGQPYEQYF.

The chain uses TRBV6-5 and TRBJ2-7; a possible D gene is TRBD1 (6 bases). Trimming took 7 bases from V and 0 from J, leaving 16 bases between them. This CDR3 is built from 15 residues. CDR1 is MNHEY and CDR2 is SVGAGI in the germline V gene. As DNA, the CDR3 is TGTGCCAGCATCCTCGACAGGACGAGCTCCTACGAGCAGTACTTC. This encodes CASILDRTSSYEQYF.

The rearrangement links TRBV7-2 to TRBJ2-7; 7 bases fit TRBD2. In germline, CDR1 is SGHTA, CDR2 FQGNSA. The CDR3 length is 15 residues. Trimming at V came to 1 base and at J to 1 base, leaving 4 bases not matched to a gene. As DNA, the CDR3 is TGTGCCAGCAGCTTAGAGCGGGGCCGTTCCTACGAGCAGTACTTC. It yields the protein CASSLERGRSYEQYF.

This chain connects TRBV19 to TRBJ2-3, with 8 bases fitting TRBD1. The trim removed 1 base at V and 3 bases at J, leaving 0 bases unmatched. The CDR3 is 14 amino acids. Germline V CDR1 and CDR2: LNHDA, SQIVND (reference sequence). CDR3 protein: CASSIGTGTDTQYF. The CDR3 region has the DNA TGTGCCAGTAGTATAGGGACAGGGACAGATACGCAGTATTTT.

This sequence joins TRBV5-1 and TRBJ2-1; maybe TRBD2 (6 bases). This CDR3 has 16 residues. Trimming stripped 3 bases from V and 5 bases from J, with 18 bases between. Germline assignment: CDR1 SGHRS and CDR2 YFSETQ. The CDR3 here is CASSYGGISSNNEQFF. Here the CDR3 DNA reads TGCGCCAGCAGCTACGGCGGGATCAGTTCCAACAATGAGCAGTTCTTC.

The gene calls are TRBV7-2 and TRBJ2-2; weak D call: TRBD1 (5 bases). The V gene's germline CDR1 is SGHTA and CDR2 FQGNSA. Between the trimmed V and J ends, which lost 5 bases and 1 base, there was a span of 8 bases. The length of the CDR3 is 14 residues. CDR3 in amino acids: CASSPQGNTGELFF. CDR3 sequence (DNA): TGTGCCAGCAGCCCTCAGGGGAACACCGGGGAGCTGTTTTTT.

The rearrangement joins TRBV6-1 to TRBJ2-7; TRBD1 matches 9 bases. Germline V gene lookup returns CDR1 MNHNS and CDR2 SASEGT. The junction had 12 bases not matched to a gene; V was cut back by 4 bases and J by 5 bases. The length of the CDR3 is 16 residues. The CDR3 is CASSVKYRDRDHEQYF. DNA for the CDR3: TGTGCCAGCAGTGTTAAATACCGGGACAGGGATCACGAGCAGTACTTC.

This rearrangement joins TRBV7-2 to TRBJ2-1; tentative D call: TRBD1 (5 bases). Trimming shortened V by 2 bases and J by 6 bases, and 8 bases separated the two germline ends. Germline V gene data show CDR1 as SGHTA and CDR2 as FQGNSA. The CDR3 runs to 13 residues. For the CDR3, the DNA is TGTGCCAGCAGCTTAAGGCAGGGCAATGAGCAGTTCTTC. The encoded protein is CASSLRQGNEQFF.

This clone has just one count. This chain links TRBV10-3 with TRBJ2-5, with D unclear. The CDR3 covers 14 residues. CDR1 is ENHRY, CDR2 SYGVKD, per germline. V was pared by 4 bases and J by 0 bases, with 9 bases between. The CDR3 DNA reads TGTGCCATCAGTGGCACAGAGTACCAAGAGACCCAGTACTTC. Protein sequence: CAISGTEYQETQYF.

The chain uses TRBV9 and TRBJ2-2, with TRBD2 matching 8 bases. CDR3 length: 15 amino acids. Per the germline V gene, CDR1 is SGDLS and CDR2 is YYNGEE. The V and J ends lost 6 bases and 5 bases, in that order; junction bases with no gene match: 9. CDR3 DNA sequence: TGTGCCAGCACCTTCGATGGACTAGCTACCGGGGAGCTGTTTTTT. It codes for CASTFDGLATGELFF.

This rearrangement joins TRBV3-1 (or the pseudogene TRBV3-2) to TRBJ2-1; maybe TRBD1 (6 bases). The V and J ends lost 0 bases and 7 bases respectively, with 16 bases between them. Per the germline V gene, CDR1 is LGHDT and CDR2 is YNNKEL (reference sequence). The CDR3 consists of 16 residues. The CDR3 bases are TGTGCCAGCAGCCAAGACGGTGCCAGGGGTTGGAATGAGCAGTTCTTC. Residues: CASSQDGARGWNEQFF.

The chain recombines TRBV5-4 with TRBJ2-6; 7 nucleotides agree with TRBD2. The CDR3 contains 19 residues. Germline CDR1 and CDR2: SGHNT and YYREEE (reference sequence). Trimming cost V 0 bases and J 0 bases; bases outside gene matches: 9. CDR3 bases: TGTGCCAGCAGCTTGGGGGTTAGCGGGTCCCGCTCTGGGGCCAACGTCCTGACTTTC. It translates to CASSLGVSGSRSGANVLTF.

The V gene is TRBV14, the J gene TRBJ2-2; TRBD1 matches at 9 bases. V lost 1 base, J lost 1 base, and 4 bases stayed unmatched. Germline V gene data show CDR1 as SGHDN and CDR2 as FVKESK. This CDR3 comprises 17 residues. The CDR3 nucleotides read TGTGCCAGCAGCCAAGGAAGGGACAGGGAGAACACCGGGGAGCTGTTTTTT. This codes for CASSQGRDRENTGELFF.

CDR3 sequence reads: CASSTEYGYTF. The DNA of the CDR3 is TGTGCCAGCAGTACAGAGTATGGCTACACCTTC. The chain carries TRBV2 and TRBJ1-2; D is unclear. Per germline, CDR1 SNHLY and CDR2 FYNNEI. V lost 5 bases and J 5 bases, leaving 6 bases between the germline ends. This CDR3 comprises 11 residues.

This clone occurred a few times. The CDR3 region has the DNA TGTGCCAGCAAAGTCGCCGGTTATAATTCACCCCTCCACTTT. Its protein is CASKVAGYNSPLHF. The chain employs TRBV6-5 and TRBJ1-6; D unresolved. Trimming took off 7 bases at V and 4 bases at J, with 11 bases between the two ends. There are 14 residues in the CDR3. CDR1 MNHEY and CDR2 SVGAGI come from the germline V gene.

To note about this clone: This sample includes further DNA sequences coding for the same CDR3. The V call is TRBV7-2, the J call TRBJ2-3; D is possibly TRBD2 (6 bases). Germline V gives CDR1 SGHTA, CDR2 FQGNSA. Trimming pared 5 bases from V and 5 bases from J, leaving 8 bases between. This CDR3 spans 12 amino acids. The CDR3 sequence: CASSPGGDTQYF. The CDR3 DNA is TGTGCCAGCAGCCCCGGGGGAGATACGCAGTATTTT. Full variable domain (rest looked up from reference TRBV7-2 and TRBJ2-3): GAGVSQSPSNKVTEKGKDVELRCDPISGHTALYWYRQSLGQGLEFLIYFQGNSAPDKSGLPSDRFSAERTGGSVSTLTIQRTQQEDSAVYLCASSPGGDTQYFGPGTRLTVL.

The chain has TRBV12-3 or TRBV12-4 and TRBJ1-5; D not certain. The CDR3 has 12 residues. Trimming shortened V by 6 bases and J by 4 bases, and 7 bases separated the two germline ends. The CDR3 here is CASSPSNQPQHF. DNA of the CDR3: TGTGCCAGCAGCCCCAGTAATCAGCCCCAGCATTTT.